Each of the 26 T cell receptor beta chains below was sequenced from the same sample in a study of PD-1 blockade in classical Hodgkin lymphoma. Each and every patient relapsed after autologous stem cell transplantation, and patients got differing brentuximab vedotin exposure. The protocol was immunoSEQ multiplex PCR, while the TCRdb copy is restricted to in-frame clones and leaves out a portion. This table holds some 23,000 clones, around 80% found once. The source was peripheral blood mononuclear cells (PBMCs), collected before the second cycle of nivolumab. These receptor sequences come from a human donor with classical Hodgkin lymphoma.

There are a few counts of this clone. The chain carries TRBV6-1 and TRBJ1-1; D is undetermined. The CDR3 is 15 amino acids. Trimming removed 1 base from V and 1 base from J, with 10 bases in between. Per germline, CDR1 MNHNS and CDR2 SASEGT. The CDR3 sequence is CASSEVFERNTEAFF. Written as DNA, the CDR3 is TGTGCCAGCAGTGAAGTGTTCGAGAGGAACACTGAAGCTTTCTTT.

This chain connects TRBV28 to TRBJ1-5; D gene uncertain. Germline assignment: CDR1 MDHEN and CDR2 SYDVKM. V lost 3 bases and J lost 0, with 6 bases in between. The CDR3 is 14 amino acids. The CDR3 reads CASSLEHSNQPQHF. CDR3 DNA: TGTGCCAGCAGTTTGGAGCATAGCAATCAGCCCCAGCATTTT.

This clone was counted only a few times. The rearrangement uses TRBV2 and TRBJ1-1; D gene ambiguous. V dropped 9 bases and J dropped 5 bases, with 16 bases sitting between them. Germline CDR1 is SNHLY and CDR2 is FYNNEI. The CDR3 spans 13 residues. CDR3 residues: CARSGIGWTEAFF. In DNA, the CDR3 is TGTGCCAGAAGCGGAATTGGTTGGACTGAAGCTTTCTTT.

The chain carries TRBV10-3 and TRBJ2-3, with D tentatively TRBD2 (5 bases). CDR3 length equals 16 residues. The germline V and J ends were trimmed by 4 bases and 0 bases, with 14 bases remaining between them. Germline V gene sequence: CDR1 ENHRY, CDR2 SYGVKD. DNA of the CDR3: TGTGCCATCAGTGCCCCGGACTGGTATAGCACAGATACGCAGTATTTT. Its protein product is CAISAPDWYSTDTQYF.

The chain employs TRBV11-3 and TRBJ2-1, with 7 bases fitting TRBD1. The CDR3 covers 16 residues. Trimming removed 0 bases from V and 4 bases from J; junction bases left unmatched: 6. Germline values: CDR1 SGHNT, CDR2 YENEEA. CDR3 coding DNA: TGTGCCAGCAGCTTAGAAGGGACAGTATATTACAATGAGCAGTTCTTC. It translates to CASSLEGTVYYNEQFF.

This chain uses TRBV7-2 with TRBJ1-1; D not certain. Trimming took 5 bases from V and 7 from J, leaving 14 bases between them. This CDR3 has 13 residues. The germline CDR1 and CDR2 sequences are SGHTA and FQGNSA. In DNA, the CDR3 is TGTGCCAGCAGCCCGAGGACCTTGAATGAAGCTTTCTTT. It encodes CASSPRTLNEAFF. The variable domain in full, completed from reference TRBV7-2 and TRBJ1-1, reads GAGVSQSPSNKVTEKGKDVELRCDPISGHTALYWYRQSLGQGLEFLIYFQGNSAPDKSGLPSDRFSAERTGGSVSTLTIQRTQQEDSAVYLCASSPRTLNEAFFGQGTRLTVV.

The V and J genes are TRBV28 and TRBJ2-1; 8 bases agree with TRBD1. The CDR3 runs 16 residues. CDR1 and CDR2 from the germline V gene are MDHEN and SYDVKM. The V and J ends lost 5 bases and 8 bases, in that order; junction bases with no gene match: 14. The CDR3 spells CASSLPGQGSFDEQFF. The CDR3 coding sequence is TGTGCCAGCAGTCTCCCCGGACAGGGCAGTTTCGATGAGCAGTTCTTC. Filled out from reference TRBV28 and TRBJ2-1, the complete variable domain reads DVKVTQSSRYLVKRTGEKVFLECVQDMDHENMFWYRQDPGLGLRLIYFSYDVKMKEKGDIPEGYSVSREKKERFSLILESASTNQTSMYLCASSLPGQGSFDEQFFGPGTRLTVL.

The chain recombines TRBV6-1 with TRBJ2-3, with TRBD1 as a possible D gene (6 bases). This CDR3 region has 14 residues. V lost 3 bases, J lost 3 bases, and 10 bases lay in between. CDR1 and CDR2 from the germline V gene are MNHNS and SASEGT. CDR3 residues: CASSDGTPTDTQYF. The CDR3 DNA sequence: TGTGCCAGCAGTGATGGGACACCTACAGATACGCAGTATTTT.

The chain uses TRBV7-2 and TRBJ1-4; 8 nucleotides align to TRBD1. The CDR3 has 15 residues. V lost 1 base to trimming and J lost 8 bases; unmatched junction nucleotides: 6. CDR1 and CDR2 (germline): SGHTA, FQGNSA. Here the CDR3 DNA reads TGTGCCAGCAGCTTAGTACCAGGGGGCCAAGAAAAACTGTTTTTT. Translated, it gives CASSLVPGGQEKLFF.

The genes are TRBV7-9 and TRBJ2-7, with 9 nucleotides matching TRBD2. This CDR3 is 16 amino acids long. Germline CDR1 reads SEHNR; CDR2 reads FQNEAQ (reference sequence). V lost 5 bases and J lost 4; bases outside the gene matches: 12. CDR3 residues: CASSRDPGTSLYEQYF. DNA of the CDR3: TGTGCCAGCAGCAGAGACCCCGGGACTAGCCTTTACGAGCAGTACTTC.

The chain combines TRBV4-1 with TRBJ2-1; D gene uncertain. The CDR3 consists of 17 residues. The V gene's germline CDR1 is MGHRA and CDR2 YSYEKL. Trimming took off 0 bases at V and 6 bases at J, with 18 bases between the two ends. The CDR3 DNA follows: TGCGCCAGCAGCCAAGATGGCGAACACACCGCCCTCAATGAGCAGTTCTTC. It is translated as CASSQDGEHTALNEQFF.

The chain is built from TRBV4-3 and TRBJ2-7, with D unresolved. Germline assignment: CDR1 LGHNA and CDR2 YSLEER. The germline V and J ends were trimmed by 4 bases and 4 bases, with 14 bases remaining between them. The length of the CDR3 is 14 residues. This chain's CDR3 is CASSPTVLVYEQYF. The CDR3 DNA sequence: TGCGCCAGCAGCCCAACGGTACTCGTTTACGAGCAGTACTTC.

The gene calls are TRBV5-1 and TRBJ2-7; 11 bases agree with TRBD2. CDR3 length: 15 amino acids. J lost 3 bases, V lost 0 bases, and 2 bases had no gene match. CDR1 and CDR2 from the germline V gene are SGHRS and YFSETQ. The CDR3 is CASSLGTSGLYEQYF. The CDR3 DNA sequence: TGCGCCAGCAGCTTGGGGACTAGCGGGCTCTACGAGCAGTACTTC.

The rearrangement joins TRBV19 to TRBJ2-7, with D perhaps TRBD1 (5 bases). Germline CDR1 and CDR2: LNHDA and SQIVND (reference sequence). Trimming pared 5 bases from V and 3 bases from J, leaving 11 bases between. The CDR3 sequence is 13 residues long. The CDR3 reads CASSPTGDYEQYF. In nucleotides, the CDR3 is TGTGCCAGTAGTCCTACAGGAGACTACGAGCAGTACTTC.

The chain uses TRBV9 and TRBJ2-6; TRBD2 might be the D (6 bases). The length of the CDR3 is 18 residues. Looked up from germline, CDR1 is SGDLS and CDR2 is YYNGEE. Trimming left V 4 bases short and J 0 bases short, with 17 bases between. CDR3 DNA sequence: TGTGCCAGCAGCCTCCTCGTCGGGGGTAGCTCTGGGGCCAACGTCCTGACTTTC. Its translation is CASSLLVGGSSGANVLTF.

This clone was counted a few times. The rearrangement uses TRBV7-9 and TRBJ2-3, with TRBD2 matching 7 bases. The CDR3 sequence is 14 residues long. CDR1 is SEHNR, CDR2 FQNEAQ, per germline (reference sequence). With V trimmed by 3 bases and J by 1 base, 1 base remained unmatched. This CDR3 reads CASSLAGGTDTQYF. DNA for the CDR3: TGTGCCAGCAGCTTGGCGGGGGGCACAGATACGCAGTATTTT.

The V gene is TRBV6-5, the J gene TRBJ1-5; 7 bases are shared with TRBD1. This CDR3 spans 13 amino acids. Germline CDR1 is MNHEY and CDR2 is SVGAGI. Losses at the gene ends were 8 bases for V and 6 bases for J; bases not matched to a gene: 7. For the CDR3, the DNA is TGTGCCAGCGGGAAGACAGGGCGTCAGCCCCAGCATTTT. Amino acid sequence: CASGKTGRQPQHF.

This clone was found once. The J gene is TRBJ2-5, the V gene TRBV2, with 12 positions matching TRBD2. Germline CDR1 and CDR2: SNHLY and FYNNEI. This CDR3 has 15 amino acids. V lost 1 base and J lost 6; bases outside the gene matches: 3. This CDR3 reads CASSEGLAGAQTQYF. CDR3 DNA: TGTGCCAGCAGTGAAGGACTAGCGGGAGCGCAGACCCAGTACTTC.

V is TRBV2 and J is TRBJ2-3, with a possible D match to TRBD1 (6 bases). V was cut by 7 bases and J by 2 bases, with 16 bases left in between. The CDR3 sequence is 15 residues long. CDR1 is SNHLY, CDR2 FYNNEI, per germline. In DNA form, the CDR3 reads TGTGCCAGCACTTTAAACAGGGCGATCACAGATACGCAGTATTTT. It yields the protein CASTLNRAITDTQYF.

The rearrangement joins TRBV28 to TRBJ2-1; D ambiguous. Trimming shortened V by 5 bases and J by 9 bases, and 14 bases separated the two germline ends. This CDR3 region has 13 residues. CDR1 is MDHEN and CDR2 is SYDVKM in the germline V gene. Here the CDR3 DNA reads TGTGCCAGCAGTCCCCAGGAAAACGGTGAGCAGTTCTTC. This encodes CASSPQENGEQFF. The full variable domain, its missing parts supplied by reference TRBV28 and TRBJ2-1, is DVKVTQSSRYLVKRTGEKVFLECVQDMDHENMFWYRQDPGLGLRLIYFSYDVKMKEKGDIPEGYSVSREKKERFSLILESASTNQTSMYLCASSPQENGEQFFGPGTRLTVL.

This clone is a singleton in its sample. The gene calls are TRBV5-4 and TRBJ1-2, with D maybe TRBD1 (6 bases). The CDR3 is made up of 15 amino acids. Germline V gene sequence: CDR1 SGHNT, CDR2 YYREEE (reference sequence). V was pared by 1 base and J by 5 bases, with 15 bases between. The CDR3 loop is CASSLPQGGPYGYTF. The CDR3 DNA sequence: TGTGCCAGCAGCTTGCCACAGGGTGGGCCGTATGGCTACACCTTC.

V usage is TRBV6-5 and J usage is TRBJ1-6; 8 bases map to TRBD1. The V segment lost 4 bases and the J segment 8 bases; nucleotides outside the gene matches: 4. The CDR3 spans 14 residues. CDR1 MNHEY and CDR2 SVGAGI come from the germline V gene. Here the CDR3 DNA reads TGTGCCAGCAGTTGGGACAGGCATGATTCACCCCTCCACTTT. Its translation: CASSWDRHDSPLHF.

V usage is TRBV2 and J usage is TRBJ2-3; no reliable D call. Between the trimmed V and J ends, which lost 5 bases and 4 bases, there was a span of 13 bases. The CDR3 has 14 amino acids. Germline V CDR1 and CDR2: SNHLY, FYNNEI. This CDR3 reads CASSRQDGADTQYF. Here the CDR3 DNA reads TGTGCCAGCAGTCGGCAGGATGGAGCAGATACGCAGTATTTT.

The chain uses TRBV9 and TRBJ2-1; D remains ambiguous. Per germline, CDR1 SGDLS and CDR2 YYNGEE. Between the trimmed V and J ends, which lost 0 bases and 2 bases, there was a span of 6 bases. CDR3 length: 14 residues. CDR3: CASSVATTYNEQFF. The CDR3 DNA sequence: TGTGCCAGCAGCGTAGCCACTACCTACAATGAGCAGTTCTTC.

The CDR3 protein is CASRGEGLYEQFF. Here the CDR3 DNA reads TGTGCCAGTAGGGGGGAGGGACTTTATGAGCAGTTCTTC. This chain joins TRBV19 and TRBJ2-1; 7 nucleotides agree with TRBD2. Unmatched junction bases numbered 7, after V lost 6 bases and J lost 8 bases. The CDR3 totals 13 residues. CDR1 is LNHDA, CDR2 SQIVND, per germline (reference sequence). The full variable domain, with the rest looked up from reference TRBV19 and TRBJ2-1, is DGGITQSPKYLFRKEGQNVTLSCEQNLNHDAMYWYRQDPGQGLRLIYYSQIVNDFQKGDIAEGYSVSREKKESFPLTVTSAQKNPTAFYLCASRGEGLYEQFFGPGTRLTVL.

V and J are TRBV11-3 and TRBJ2-1; a possible D gene is TRBD1 (5 bases). Trimming took 8 bases from V and 0 from J, leaving 11 bases between them. CDR3 size: 14 residues. Per the germline V gene, CDR1 is SGHNT and CDR2 is YENEEA. Here the CDR3 reads CASHRSSSYNEQFF. The CDR3 coding sequence is TGTGCCAGCCACAGGTCGAGCTCCTACAATGAGCAGTTCTTC.